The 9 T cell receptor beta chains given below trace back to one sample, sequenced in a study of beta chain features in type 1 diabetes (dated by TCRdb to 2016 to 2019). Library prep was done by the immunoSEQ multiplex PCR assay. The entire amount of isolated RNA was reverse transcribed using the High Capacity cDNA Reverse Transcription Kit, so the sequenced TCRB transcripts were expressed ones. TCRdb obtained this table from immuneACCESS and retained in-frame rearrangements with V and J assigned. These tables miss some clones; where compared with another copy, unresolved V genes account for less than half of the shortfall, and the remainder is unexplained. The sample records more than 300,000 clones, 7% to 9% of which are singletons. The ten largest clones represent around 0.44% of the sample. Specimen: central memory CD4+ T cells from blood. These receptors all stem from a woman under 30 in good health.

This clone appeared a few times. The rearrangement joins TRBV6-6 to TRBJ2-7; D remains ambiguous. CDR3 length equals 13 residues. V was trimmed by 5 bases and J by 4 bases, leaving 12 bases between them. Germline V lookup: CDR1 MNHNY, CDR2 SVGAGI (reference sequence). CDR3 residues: CASSDLEWYEQYF. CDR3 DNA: TGTGCCAGCAGTGATCTGGAGTGGTACGAGCAGTACTTC.

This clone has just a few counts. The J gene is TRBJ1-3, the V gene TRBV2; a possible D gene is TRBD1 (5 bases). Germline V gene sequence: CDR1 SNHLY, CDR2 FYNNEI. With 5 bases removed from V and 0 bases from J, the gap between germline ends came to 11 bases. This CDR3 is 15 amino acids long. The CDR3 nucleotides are TGTGCCAGCAGTCGACAGCAAGTCTCTGGAAACACCATATATTTT. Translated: CASSRQQVSGNTIYF.

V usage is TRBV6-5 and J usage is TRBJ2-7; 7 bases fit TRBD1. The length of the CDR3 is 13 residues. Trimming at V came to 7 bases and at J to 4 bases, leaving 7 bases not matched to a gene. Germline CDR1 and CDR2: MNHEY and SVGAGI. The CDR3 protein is CASTPKGAYEQYF. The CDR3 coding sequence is TGTGCCAGCACTCCGAAGGGGGCGTACGAGCAGTACTTC.

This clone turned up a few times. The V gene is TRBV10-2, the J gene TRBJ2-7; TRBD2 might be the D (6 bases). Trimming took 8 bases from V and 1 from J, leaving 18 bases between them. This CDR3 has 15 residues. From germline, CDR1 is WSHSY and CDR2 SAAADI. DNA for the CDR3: TGCGCCAGCGTATTTGGGCGGGGTTCGTCCTACGAGCAGTACTTC. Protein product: CASVFGRGSSYEQYF.

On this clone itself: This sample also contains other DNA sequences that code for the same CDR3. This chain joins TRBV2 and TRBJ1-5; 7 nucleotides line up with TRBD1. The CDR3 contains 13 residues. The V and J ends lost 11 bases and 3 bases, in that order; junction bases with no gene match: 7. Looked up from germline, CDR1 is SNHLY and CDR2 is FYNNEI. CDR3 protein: CASRGQVNQPQHF. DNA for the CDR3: TGTGCCTCGCGAGGACAGGTCAATCAGCCCCAGCATTTT.

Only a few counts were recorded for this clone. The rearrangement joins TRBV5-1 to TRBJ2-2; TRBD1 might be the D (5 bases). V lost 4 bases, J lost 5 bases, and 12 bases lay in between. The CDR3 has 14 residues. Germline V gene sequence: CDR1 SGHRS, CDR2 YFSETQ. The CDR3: CASSNQGQTGELFF. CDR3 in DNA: TGCGCCAGCAGCAACCAGGGTCAAACCGGGGAGCTGTTTTTT. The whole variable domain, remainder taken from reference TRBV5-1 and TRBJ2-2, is KAGVTQTPRYLIKTRGQQVTLSCSPISGHRSVSWYQQTPGQGLQFLFEYFSETQRNKGNFPGRFSGRQFSNSRSEMNVSTLELGDSALYLCASSNQGQTGELFFGEGSRLTVL.

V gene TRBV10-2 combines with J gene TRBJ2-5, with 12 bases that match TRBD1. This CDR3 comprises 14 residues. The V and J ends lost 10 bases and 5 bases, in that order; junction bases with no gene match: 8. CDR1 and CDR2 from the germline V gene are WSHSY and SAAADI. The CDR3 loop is CATSGQGARETQYF. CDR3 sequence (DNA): TGCGCCACTTCGGGACAGGGGGCCCGTGAGACCCAGTACTTC.

In DNA form, the CDR3 reads TGTGCCAGCAGACCTCCTACCGGGACAGGACACGAGCAGTACTTC. Its translation is CASRPPTGTGHEQYF. The chain carries TRBV28 and TRBJ2-7; 8 bases agree with TRBD1. CDR1 and CDR2 from the germline V gene are MDHEN and SYDVKM. The V and J ends lost 6 bases and 5 bases, in that order; junction bases with no gene match: 12. CDR3 length: 15 amino acids.

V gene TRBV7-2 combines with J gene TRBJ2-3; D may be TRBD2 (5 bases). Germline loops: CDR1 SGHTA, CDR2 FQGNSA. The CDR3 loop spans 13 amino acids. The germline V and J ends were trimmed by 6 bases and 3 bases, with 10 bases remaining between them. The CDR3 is CASSRGMTDTQYF. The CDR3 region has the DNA TGTGCCAGCAGTCGGGGAATGACAGATACGCAGTATTTT.